A selection of T cell receptor beta chains follows, all from one sample in a study of shared clonotypes between healthy human individuals. Clones were sequenced by immunoSEQ multiplex PCR, and TCRdb holds only the in-frame ones, with some missing. The sample includes 300,000 to 350,000 clones, around 70% of them seen just once. The specimen sequenced was memory CD4+ T cells sorted from blood. The source of these receptors is a man between 25 and 39 years old in good health. The CDR3 runs from the conserved cysteine through the conserved F or W. The order of the fields is D gene, clone size, J gene, V gene, CDR3 protein, CDR3 DNA. A D gene is named only where the DNA matches it firmly. Part of the rows lack a size; the others show once, few, many or a class for expanded clones.

d_call: .
clone_size: .
j_call: TRBJ1-4
v_call: TRBV7-9
cdr3_aa: CASSLEGRGLNEKLFF
cdr3_nt: TGTGCCAGCAGCTTAGAAGGGAGGGGCCTGAATGAAAAACTGTTTTTT

d_call: .
clone_size: .
j_call: TRBJ2-7
v_call: TRBV14
cdr3_aa: CASSQVLTREQYF
cdr3_nt: TGTGCCAGCAGCCAAGTGTTGACACGCGAGCAGTACTTC

d_call: .
clone_size: few
j_call: TRBJ2-3
v_call: TRBV2
cdr3_aa: CASRRAGSADTQYF
cdr3_nt: TGTGCCAGCCGGCGGGCAGGATCTGCAGATACGCAGTATTTT

d_call: TRBD2
clone_size: .
j_call: TRBJ2-7
v_call: TRBV28
cdr3_aa: CASSPLSSGSRQYF
cdr3_nt: TGTGCCAGCAGCCCCTTGAGTAGCGGGAGTCGGCAGTACTTC

d_call: TRBD2
clone_size: .
j_call: TRBJ2-2
v_call: TRBV5-5
cdr3_aa: CASSLASGRTGELFF
cdr3_nt: TGTGCCAGCAGCTTGGCTAGCGGGAGAACCGGGGAGCTGTTTTTT

d_call: .
clone_size: .
j_call: TRBJ1-5
v_call: TRBV7-8
cdr3_aa: CASSLGRDQPQHF
cdr3_nt: TGTGCCAGCAGCCTAGGGAGAGACCAGCCCCAGCATTTT

d_call: .
clone_size: .
j_call: TRBJ2-1
v_call: TRBV5-4
cdr3_aa: CASSSSGVQKDNEQFF
cdr3_nt: TGTGCCAGCAGCTCGTCGGGAGTACAAAAGGACAATGAGCAGTTCTTC

d_call: TRBD1
clone_size: once
j_call: TRBJ1-5
v_call: TRBV7-2
cdr3_aa: CASSPGQGIRSNQPQHF
cdr3_nt: TGTGCCAGCAGCCCAGGACAGGGGATCCGAAGCAATCAGCCCCAGCATTTT

d_call: .
clone_size: .
j_call: TRBJ2-7
v_call: TRBV10-2
cdr3_aa: CASSEDEQRSYEQYF
cdr3_nt: TGCGCCAGCAGTGAAGACGAGCAGCGGAGCTACGAGCAGTACTTC

d_call: .
clone_size: .
j_call: TRBJ1-6
v_call: TRBV2
cdr3_aa: CASSEAPGSPLHF
cdr3_nt: TGTGCCAGCAGTGAAGCGCCCGGTTCACCCCTCCACTTT

d_call: TRBD1
clone_size: .
j_call: TRBJ1-2
v_call: TRBV28
cdr3_aa: CASKPGQGRYGYTF
cdr3_nt: TGTGCCAGCAAACCGGGACAGGGACGATATGGCTACACCTTC

d_call: .
clone_size: once
j_call: TRBJ2-2
v_call: TRBV11-3
cdr3_aa: CASSLGDTRTGELFF
cdr3_nt: TGTGCCAGCAGCTTAGGGGACACTCGCACCGGGGAGCTGTTTTTT

d_call: TRBD2
clone_size: .
j_call: TRBJ2-4
v_call: TRBV2
cdr3_aa: CASRAPPGGSNIQYF
cdr3_nt: TGTGCCAGCAGAGCACCTCCGGGAGGCTCAAACATTCAGTACTTC

d_call: TRBD1
clone_size: .
j_call: TRBJ1-2
v_call: TRBV30
cdr3_aa: CAWSGYRGLSGYTF
cdr3_nt: TGTGCCTGGAGTGGTTACAGGGGATTGAGTGGCTACACCTTC

d_call: TRBD1
clone_size: .
j_call: TRBJ1-6
v_call: TRBV29-1
cdr3_aa: CSARTGQDSPLHF
cdr3_nt: TGCAGCGCTAGGACAGGGCAGGATTCACCCCTCCACTTT

d_call: .
clone_size: .
j_call: TRBJ2-7
v_call: TRBV10-2
cdr3_aa: CASSGDQPPQYEQYF
cdr3_nt: TGCGCCAGCAGTGGTGATCAGCCTCCCCAATACGAGCAGTACTTC

d_call: TRBD2
clone_size: .
j_call: TRBJ2-7
v_call: TRBV30
cdr3_aa: CACSEGLAGGVEQYF
cdr3_nt: TGTGCCTGTTCAGAAGGGCTAGCGGGAGGGGTCGAGCAGTACTTC

d_call: .
clone_size: .
j_call: TRBJ2-3
v_call: TRBV7-2
cdr3_aa: CASSWSDTQYF
cdr3_nt: TGTGCCAGCAGCTGGTCAGATACGCAGTATTTT

d_call: .
clone_size: .
j_call: TRBJ2-3
v_call: TRBV5-8
cdr3_aa: CASSLIGSFNTDTQYF
cdr3_nt: TGTGCCAGCAGCTTGATTGGCTCGTTTAACACAGATACGCAGTATTTT

d_call: TRBD1
clone_size: .
j_call: TRBJ1-4
v_call: TRBV5-6
cdr3_aa: CASSLLWQGDEKLFF
cdr3_nt: TGTGCCAGCAGCTTGTTATGGCAGGGGGATGAAAAACTGTTTTTT

d_call: .
clone_size: .
j_call: TRBJ1-1
v_call: TRBV7-2
cdr3_aa: CASSLDRWATEAFF
cdr3_nt: TGTGCCAGCAGCTTAGACAGGTGGGCAACTGAAGCTTTCTTT

d_call: .
clone_size: .
j_call: TRBJ1-1
v_call: TRBV2
cdr3_aa: CASTSPGYLTEAFF
cdr3_nt: TGTGCCAGCACTTCTCCGGGCTACTTAACTGAAGCTTTCTTT

d_call: .
clone_size: .
j_call: TRBJ2-3
v_call: TRBV2
cdr3_aa: CASRARGTDTQYF
cdr3_nt: TGTGCCAGCAGAGCTCGGGGGACAGATACGCAGTATTTT

d_call: .
clone_size: .
j_call: TRBJ2-5
v_call: TRBV29-1
cdr3_aa: CSVLATQETQYF
cdr3_nt: TGCAGCGTGCTAGCGACCCAAGAGACCCAGTACTTC

d_call: TRBD2
clone_size: .
j_call: TRBJ2-1
v_call: TRBV5-4
cdr3_aa: CASSFPEAGSSYNEQFF
cdr3_nt: TGTGCCAGCAGCTTCCCAGAAGCGGGATCCTCCTACAATGAGCAGTTCTTC

d_call: TRBD1
clone_size: .
j_call: TRBJ1-5
v_call: TRBV5-5
cdr3_aa: CASSGTGDFVQPQHF
cdr3_nt: TGTGCCAGCAGCGGGACAGGGGACTTTGTTCAGCCCCAGCATTTT

d_call: TRBD1
clone_size: .
j_call: TRBJ1-4
v_call: TRBV25-1
cdr3_aa: CASSEGGQGGTNEKLFF
cdr3_nt: TGTGCCAGCAGTGAAGGAGGGCAGGGGGGAACTAATGAAAAACTGTTTTTT

d_call: .
clone_size: few
j_call: TRBJ1-5
v_call: TRBV6-1
cdr3_aa: CASSPSGNQPQHF
cdr3_nt: TGTGCCAGCAGTCCGTCTGGCAATCAGCCCCAGCATTTT

d_call: TRBD1
clone_size: .
j_call: TRBJ2-2
v_call: TRBV5-6
cdr3_aa: CASSLGDRDPRTGELFF
cdr3_nt: TGTGCCAGCAGCTTGGGGGACAGGGACCCTAGAACCGGGGAGCTGTTTTTT

d_call: TRBD1
clone_size: .
j_call: TRBJ1-2
v_call: TRBV5-4
cdr3_aa: CASSTDTPGTDIRGTF
cdr3_nt: TGTGCCAGCAGCACGGACACTCCGGGGACAGATATCCGGGGCACCTTC

d_call: .
clone_size: many
j_call: TRBJ1-1
v_call: TRBV7-9
cdr3_aa: CASSLDWAEAFF
cdr3_nt: TGTGCCAGCAGCTTAGACTGGGCTGAAGCTTTCTTT

d_call: .
clone_size: .
j_call: TRBJ2-3
v_call: TRBV6-1
cdr3_aa: CASSELSYTQYF
cdr3_nt: TGTGCCAGCAGTGAATTATCCTATACGCAGTATTTT

d_call: TRBD2
clone_size: .
j_call: TRBJ2-3
v_call: TRBV18
cdr3_aa: CASSPRNRASGSGDTQYF
cdr3_nt: TGTGCCAGCTCACCTCGGAACCGGGCCAGCGGGAGCGGGGATACGCAGTATTTT

d_call: .
clone_size: .
j_call: TRBJ2-7
v_call: TRBV28
cdr3_aa: CASHRVNYEQYF
cdr3_nt: TGTGCCAGTCACCGGGTCAACTACGAGCAGTACTTC

d_call: .
clone_size: .
j_call: TRBJ2-1
v_call: TRBV5-1
cdr3_aa: CASHSSGNSYNEQFF
cdr3_nt: TGCGCCAGCCACTCTTCGGGGAACTCCTACAATGAGCAGTTCTTC

d_call: .
clone_size: few
j_call: TRBJ2-7
v_call: TRBV2
cdr3_aa: CASSGYLGHEQYF
cdr3_nt: TGTGCCAGCAGTGGGTACTTGGGCCACGAGCAGTACTTC

d_call: TRBD1
clone_size: .
j_call: TRBJ2-1
v_call: TRBV29-1
cdr3_aa: CSVDGTGSLNEQFF
cdr3_nt: TGCAGCGTCGACGGGACAGGGAGTTTAAATGAGCAGTTCTTC

d_call: TRBD1
clone_size: .
j_call: TRBJ1-1
v_call: TRBV19
cdr3_aa: CASSEDREMNTEAFF
cdr3_nt: TGTGCCAGTAGTGAGGACAGGGAAATGAACACTGAAGCTTTCTTT

d_call: .
clone_size: once
j_call: TRBJ2-3
v_call: TRBV7-2
cdr3_aa: CASSSVKDTQYF
cdr3_nt: TGTGCCAGCAGCTCCGTGAAAGATACGCAGTATTTT

d_call: .
clone_size: .
j_call: TRBJ2-1
v_call: TRBV4-3
cdr3_aa: CASSQRQRVYNEQFF
cdr3_nt: TGCGCCAGCAGCCAACGGCAGCGGGTTTACAATGAGCAGTTCTTC